This passage covers 15 T cell receptor beta chains from one sample sequenced in a study of human thymus T cells. Surgeons resected thymus tissue during corrective heart surgery. Repertoires were generated with immunoSEQ multiplex PCR, while TCRdb's copy carries only in-frame clones and drops some. The sample includes roughly 120,000 clones, about 95% seen only once; the top ten take 0.02% to 0.03%. What was sequenced was thymus tissue. All receptors come from a boy less than two years old with a congenital heart defect but otherwise immunologically healthy.

This chain connects TRBV19 to TRBJ1-2; D remains unclear. The V gene lost 4 bases and the J gene lost 6 bases, with 15 bases spanning the gap. Germline V gene sequence: CDR1 LNHDA, CDR2 SQIVND (reference sequence). This CDR3 has 14 residues. Written as DNA, the CDR3 is TGTGCCAGTAGTAGAGATCTGAAGGCTAATGGCTACACCTTC. This sequence encodes CASSRDLKANGYTF.

The genes are TRBV4-3 and TRBJ2-1, with no clear D. Trimming cost V 1 base and J 3 bases, with 13 bases left between them. The germline CDR1 and CDR2 sequences are LGHNA and YSLEER. This CDR3 region has 16 residues. As DNA, the CDR3 is TGCGCCAGCAGCCAAGTTGGTGGGGTAATCTACAATGAGCAGTTCTTC. Translating it yields CASSQVGGVIYNEQFF.

This clone was observed a single time. The chain joins TRBV27 to TRBJ2-7; tentatively, D is TRBD1 (6 bases). This CDR3 region has 14 residues. Germline V gives CDR1 MNHEY, CDR2 SMNVEV (reference sequence). The germline V and J ends were trimmed by 2 bases and 4 bases, with 12 bases remaining between them. DNA of the CDR3: TGTGCCAGCAGTTTAAGGCAGGGGCGATACGAGCAGTACTTC. It translates to CASSLRQGRYEQYF.

The chain has TRBV7-9 and TRBJ2-3; TRBD1 matches at 9 bases. In germline, CDR1 is SEHNR, CDR2 FQNEAQ (reference sequence). The CDR3 is made up of 16 amino acids. The V segment lost 3 bases and the J segment 6 bases; nucleotides outside the gene matches: 10. In DNA, the CDR3 is TGTGCCAGCAGCTTGGGTCCGGGACAGGGCGCCGATACGCAGTATTTT. Translated, it gives CASSLGPGQGADTQYF.

The genes are TRBV5-6 and TRBJ2-7; perhaps TRBD2 as D (6 bases). In germline, CDR1 is SGHDT, CDR2 YYEEEE. Trimming left V 0 bases short and J 0 bases short, with 22 bases between. This CDR3 comprises 19 residues. CDR3 in DNA: TGTGCCAGCAGCTTGGCTTTTGATGGGTGGGGGGAGAGCTCCTACGAGCAGTACTTC. Its protein is CASSLAFDGWGESSYEQYF.

V and J are TRBV6-1 and TRBJ2-3; D is uncertain. This CDR3 has 12 amino acids. Trimming removed 2 bases from V and 5 bases from J, with 5 bases in between. Germline V gene data show CDR1 as MNHNS and CDR2 as SASEGT. CDR3 in DNA: TGTGCCAGCAGTGAAAACATAGATACGCAGTATTTT. This translates into CASSENIDTQYF.

V is TRBV20-1 and J is TRBJ2-3; D is undetermined. Trimming shortened V by 5 bases and J by 2 bases, and 5 bases separated the two germline ends. The CDR3 totals 11 residues. Germline CDR1 is DFQATT and CDR2 is SNEGSKA (reference sequence). The CDR3 bases are TGCAGTGCTCGGTTCACAGATACGCAGTATTTT. This codes for CSARFTDTQYF.

This clone came up once. V and J are TRBV9 and TRBJ2-3, with TRBD2 matching 9 bases. The CDR3 is 15 amino acids. In germline, CDR1 is SGDLS, CDR2 YYNGEE. The V gene end was trimmed by 5 bases and the J gene end by 0 bases; junction bases not matched to a gene: 4. The CDR3 protein is CASSASGESTDTQYF. The CDR3 DNA reads TGTGCCAGCAGTGCTAGCGGGGAGAGCACAGATACGCAGTATTTT.

This clone has just one count. CDR3: CASSSPGTGVFEQYF. The CDR3 DNA follows: TGTGCCAGTAGTTCCCCCGGAACAGGGGTTTTCGAGCAGTACTTC. V is TRBV19 and J is TRBJ2-7; 7 bases map to TRBD1. The CDR3 runs to 15 residues. From germline, CDR1 is LNHDA and CDR2 SQIVND (reference sequence). J lost 6 bases, V lost 5 bases, and 13 bases had no gene match.

The chain has TRBV5-4 and TRBJ2-7; 9 bases align to TRBD1. The CDR3 is made up of 17 amino acids. Germline-derived CDR1 and CDR2 are SGHNT and YYREEE (reference sequence). V lost 2 bases to trimming and J lost 1 base; unmatched junction nucleotides: 10. Here the CDR3 reads CASSFTGQGRISYEQYF. For the CDR3, the DNA is TGTGCCAGCAGCTTCACGGGACAGGGACGGATTTCCTACGAGCAGTACTTC. The full variable domain, with the rest looked up from reference TRBV5-4 and TRBJ2-7, is ETGVTQSPTHLIKTRGQQVTLRCSSQSGHNTVSWYQQALGQGPQFIFQYYREEENGRGNFPPRFSGLQFPNYSSELNVNALELDDSALYLCASSFTGQGRISYEQYFGPGTRLTVT.

The chain combines TRBV4-1 with TRBJ2-4; TRBD2 matches 7 bases. Germline loops: CDR1 MGHRA, CDR2 YSYEKL. V was clipped by 0 bases and J by 10 bases; unmatched bases: 9. The CDR3 totals 15 residues. As DNA, the CDR3 is TGCGCCAGCAGCCAAGAATTTTACGGACTAGGGATTCAGTACTTC. It yields the protein CASSQEFYGLGIQYF.

The chain's CDR3 is CASSLKQGRPGELFF. CDR3 DNA: TGTGCCAGCAGTTTAAAACAGGGCCGGCCCGGGGAGCTGTTTTTT. This chain links TRBV28 with TRBJ2-2; TRBD1 might be the D (6 bases). Trimming pared 2 bases from V and 6 bases from J, leaving 13 bases between. CDR1 is MDHEN, CDR2 SYDVKM, per germline. The CDR3 totals 15 residues.

The rearrangement uses TRBV30 and TRBJ1-4; 9 bases align to TRBD1. The CDR3 extends over 16 amino acids. The germline V gene encodes CDR1 GTSNPN and CDR2 SVGIG (reference sequence). The V and J ends lost 2 bases and 1 base, in that order; junction bases with no gene match: 5. The CDR3: CAWSHGQGRTNEKLFF. The CDR3, as DNA: TGTGCCTGGAGTCACGGACAGGGGCGAACTAATGAAAAACTGTTTTTT.

The chain links TRBV7-2 to TRBJ1-1; the D gene is possibly TRBD1 (6 bases). The V end was cut by 5 bases, the J end by 5 bases, with 12 bases between. The length of the CDR3 is 13 residues. Looked up from germline, CDR1 is SGHTA and CDR2 is FQGNSA. CDR3 residues: CASSQTQGTEAFF. The CDR3 bases are TGTGCCAGCAGCCAGACCCAGGGGACTGAAGCTTTCTTT.

V usage is TRBV27 and J usage is TRBJ2-1; D not resolved. The ends were cut back, 4 bases at V and 6 bases at J, with 7 bases in the middle. Germline CDR1 and CDR2: MNHEY and SMNVEV (reference sequence). This CDR3 comprises 12 residues. As DNA, the CDR3 is TGTGCCAGCAGTTCTGCTGGCAATGAGCAGTTCTTC. This gives the protein CASSSAGNEQFF.